The 23 T cell receptor beta chains below all came from one sample that was sequenced in a study of T cells in Graves' hyperthyroidism and ophthalmopathy. The source material, RNA transcripts, was used to amplify TCR beta CDR3 regions. The TCR CDR3 was amplified in a first-round RT-PCR using the HTBI primer set. Via MiXCR, TCRdb re-called the multiplex PCR reads, giving one row per CDR3 protein. The table records over 400,000 distinct CDR3 sequences, under 25% of them present only once. Sequenced input: blood. These receptors all stem from a woman aged 70-85 years with Graves' ophthalmopathy.

At least ten counts were recorded for this clonotype. For the CDR3, the DNA is TGTGCCAGCAGTGAAGGAGTTTTGGCCGCCAACGAGCAGTACTTC. It is translated as CASSEGVLAANEQYF. This rearrangement joins TRBV2 to TRBJ2-7; no clear D gene. CDR1 is SNHLY and CDR2 is FYNNEI in the germline V gene. CDR3 length equals 15 residues. V was cut by 1 base and J by 5 bases, with 15 bases left in between.

This clonotype has more than one count but fewer than ten. The chain carries TRBV9 and TRBJ2-2; D is undetermined. Germline values: CDR1 SGDLS, CDR2 YYNGEE. This CDR3 comprises 15 residues. Trimming pared 2 bases from V and 0 bases from J, leaving 8 bases between. CDR3 coding DNA: TGTGCCAGCAGCGTTTCTGGCGCGAACACCGGGGAGCTGTTTTTT. It encodes CASSVSGANTGELFF.

Many counts were recorded for this clonotype. The chain has TRBV28 and TRBJ1-1; 8 positions match TRBD1. V lost 3 bases and J lost 6; bases outside the gene matches: 15. Germline loops: CDR1 MDHEN, CDR2 SYDVKM. The CDR3 runs to 17 residues. The CDR3 is CASSFLTGARSEPEAFF. DNA for the CDR3: TGTGCCAGCAGTTTCTTGACAGGGGCCCGATCGGAGCCTGAAGCTTTCTTT.

This rearrangement joins TRBV20-1 to TRBJ1-1; D gene ambiguous. Per germline, CDR1 DFQATT and CDR2 SNEGSKA (reference sequence). This CDR3 comprises 12 residues. V was shortened by 0 bases and J by 7 bases, with 9 bases between the two germline ends. CDR3 nucleotides: TGCAGTGCTAGAGATCCGGGAGTTGAAGCTTTCTTT. It encodes CSARDPGVEAFF.

This chain connects TRBV12-3 or TRBV12-4 to TRBJ2-1, with TRBD2 identical over 9 bases. V dropped 7 bases and J dropped 7; count of bases not matched to a gene: 11. The CDR3 is made up of 15 amino acids. Here the CDR3 reads CASTIAGVSPNEQFF. Written as DNA, the CDR3 is TGTGCCAGCACCATAGCGGGGGTATCTCCAAATGAGCAGTTCTTC.

Comment on this clonotype: At one boundary the junction diverges from the germline segment, which might be a read error. This CDR3 reads CARSQSATTNEKLFF. CDR3 coding DNA: TGTGCCCGCAGCCAATCTGCAACTACTAATGAAAAACTGTTTTTT. V gene TRBV3-1 combines with J gene TRBJ1-4; D is uncertain. This CDR3 is 15 amino acids long. Per germline, CDR1 LGHDT and CDR2 YNNKEL (reference sequence).

This clonotype was detected only a few times. The chain couples TRBV20-1 to TRBJ1-1; D remains ambiguous. Germline-derived CDR1 and CDR2 are DFQATT and SNEGSKA (reference sequence). The CDR3 contains 15 residues. The V gene lost 6 bases and the J gene lost 1 base, with 18 bases spanning the gap. CDR3 DNA sequence: TGCAGTGCCGGAAAGGCTCGGACGGGGAACACTGAAGCTTTCTTT. Its translation is CSAGKARTGNTEAFF.

The chain recombines TRBV30 with TRBJ1-5, with TRBD1 as a possible D gene (6 bases). V was shortened by 5 bases and J by 4 bases, with 9 bases between the two germline ends. The germline V gene has CDR1 GTSNPN and CDR2 SVGIG (reference sequence). The CDR3 length is 12 residues. Here the CDR3 reads CAWGTPNQPQHF. CDR3 nucleotide sequence: TGTGCCTGGGGGACACCTAATCAGCCCCAGCATTTT.

This clonotype was detected many times. V gene TRBV28 combines with J gene TRBJ1-1, with a tentative D call TRBD1 (6 bases). V dropped 5 bases and J dropped 3 bases, with 16 bases sitting between them. CDR3 length equals 15 residues. Germline loops: CDR1 MDHEN, CDR2 SYDVKM. The CDR3 DNA reads as TGTGCCAGCAGTCGTGGTGGGGGGGCGCACACTGAAGCTTTCTTT. Amino acid sequence: CASSRGGGAHTEAFF. Based on the CDR3 plus reference TRBV28 and TRBJ1-1, the full variable domain is DVKVTQSSRYLVKRTGEKVFLECVQDMDHENMFWYRQDPGLGLRLIYFSYDVKMKEKGDIPEGYSVSREKKERFSLILESASTNQTSMYLCASSRGGGAHTEAFFGQGTRLTVV.

This chain joins TRBV6-1 and TRBJ1-3, with D maybe TRBD1 (5 bases). V lost 6 bases and J lost 4, with 10 bases in between. This CDR3 is 13 amino acids long. Germline V lookup: CDR1 MNHNS, CDR2 SASEGT. Here the CDR3 DNA reads TGTGCCAGCAGCCGGGGGAACGGAAACACCATATATTTT. This codes for CASSRGNGNTIYF.

The rearrangement joins TRBV5-4 to TRBJ1-1; D is possibly TRBD1 (6 bases). The CDR3 is made up of 14 amino acids. Germline CDR1 is SGHNT and CDR2 is YYREEE (reference sequence). The V gene lost 4 bases and the J gene lost 5 bases, with 15 bases spanning the gap. As DNA, the CDR3 is TGTGCCAGCAGCCAAGGACAGAGGGGGACTGAAGCTTTCTTT. Translating it yields CASSQGQRGTEAFF.

This clonotype showed up just a few times. The chain recombines TRBV10-2 with TRBJ2-1; TRBD2 matches 11 bases. Germline CDR1 is WSHSY and CDR2 is SAAADI. J gave up 6 bases and V 6 bases, and 7 bases lay outside the gene matches. This CDR3 is built from 15 residues. CDR3 nucleotide sequence: TGCGCCAGCAGGGTACTAGCGGGAGAAGTCAATGAGCAGTTCTTC. Amino acid sequence: CASRVLAGEVNEQFF.

The chain joins TRBV6-5 to TRBJ1-3, with TRBD1 as a possible D gene (5 bases). The CDR3 spans 18 residues. Germline lookup yields CDR1 MNHEY and CDR2 SVGAGI. Trimming removed 2 bases from V and 2 bases from J, with 19 bases in between. The CDR3 bases are TGTGCCAGCAGTTACCAGGTCGCCCTAACGGGGCCTGGAAACACCATATATTTT. It codes for CASSYQVALTGPGNTIYF.

The chain carries TRBV20-1 and TRBJ2-5; D perhaps matches TRBD1 (6 bases). This CDR3 has 11 residues. Germline CDR1 is DFQATT and CDR2 is SNEGSKA (reference sequence). V dropped 8 bases and J dropped 5 bases, with 12 bases sitting between them. CDR3 loop: CSTGHGETQYF. The CDR3 DNA reads as TGCAGTACGGGACATGGGGAGACCCAGTACTTC.

As to this clonotype: A much larger clone differs by one base, so this may be a read error. The chain couples TRBV2 to TRBJ1-4; the D gene is possibly TRBD1 (5 bases). The length of the CDR3 is 15 residues. With 1 base removed from V and 7 bases from J, the gap between germline ends came to 13 bases. Germline CDR1 reads SNHLY; CDR2 reads FYNNEI. DNA of the CDR3: TGTGCCAGCAGTGAAGGGGGCGGGAGGACTGAAAAACTGTTTTTT. It translates to CASSEGGGRTEKLFF.

This clonotype was detected many times. This chain joins TRBV6-1 and TRBJ2-4, with unresolved D. The germline V gene encodes CDR1 MNHNS and CDR2 SASEGT. Trimming took 2 bases from V and 0 from J, leaving 5 bases between them. CDR3 size: 14 residues. The CDR3 DNA reads TGTGCCAGCAGTGAACTGCTAGCCAAAAACATTCAGTACTTC. Amino acid sequence: CASSELLAKNIQYF.

This clonotype was picked up a small number of times. This rearrangement joins TRBV20-1 to TRBJ2-5; TRBD2 matches at 15 bases. Germline V lookup: CDR1 DFQATT, CDR2 SNEGSKA (reference sequence). The CDR3 runs to 18 residues. V was clipped by 3 bases and J by 5 bases; unmatched bases: 13. CDR3 in DNA: TGCAGTGCTAGTATCTCAGGACTAGCGGGAGGGCCGCACGAGACCCAGTACTTC. Its translation: CSASISGLAGGPHETQYF.

This clonotype appeared a few times. The V and J genes are TRBV5-1 and TRBJ2-6, with 10 bases that match TRBD1. The CDR3 extends over 16 amino acids. The V gene end was trimmed by 4 bases and the J gene end by 2 bases; junction bases not matched to a gene: 3. Per the germline V gene, CDR1 is SGHRS and CDR2 is YFSETQ. The CDR3: CASSLTGGAGANVLTF. Here the CDR3 DNA reads TGCGCCAGCAGCCTGACAGGGGGCGCTGGGGCCAACGTCCTGACTTTC.

Here the CDR3 DNA reads TGTGCCAGCAGTTTCGGGATAGCGGGACGCGTCTCCACGTTCTTC. This gives the protein CASSFGIAGRVSTFF. The chain recombines TRBV12-3 or TRBV12-4 with TRBJ2-1; TRBD2 agrees at 8 bases. The V gene end was trimmed by 3 bases and the J gene end by 15 bases; junction bases not matched to a gene: 16. CDR3 length: 15 residues.

This clonotype was recorded a few times. The rearrangement uses TRBV9 and TRBJ1-1, with D possibly being TRBD1 (6 bases). There are 14 residues in the CDR3. Trimming removed 0 bases from V and 3 bases from J, with 9 bases in between. The germline V gene has CDR1 SGDLS and CDR2 YYNGEE. The CDR3 coding sequence is TGTGCCAGCAGCGTAGTAGGGGGGTACACTGAAGCTTTCTTT. Translating it yields CASSVVGGYTEAFF.

This rearrangement joins TRBV5-4 to TRBJ2-7; D is undetermined. Trimming shortened V by 4 bases and J by 2 bases, and 10 bases separated the two germline ends. Germline V gives CDR1 SGHNT, CDR2 YYREEE (reference sequence). This CDR3 region has 13 residues. The CDR3 region is CASSGTVPYEQYF. The DNA for the CDR3 is TGTGCCAGCAGCGGAACAGTCCCCTACGAGCAGTACTTC.

This clonotype was seen many times. The gene calls are TRBV11-2 and TRBJ2-1; 7 bases line up with TRBD1. The CDR3 spans 15 residues. Germline V gene data show CDR1 as SGHAT and CDR2 as FQNNGV. With 4 bases clipped from V and 4 bases from J, the junction kept 7 bases outside the gene matches. CDR3 residues: CASSSTGALYNEQFF. The DNA of the CDR3 is TGTGCCAGCAGCTCCACAGGGGCCTTATACAATGAGCAGTTCTTC.

This clonotype was picked up a small number of times. The chain combines TRBV11-2 with TRBJ1-1; possibly TRBD1 for D (6 bases). V dropped 10 bases and J dropped 1 base, with 16 bases sitting between them. The CDR3 runs to 14 residues. Germline loops: CDR1 SGHAT, CDR2 FQNNGV. The CDR3 DNA is TGTGCCACAGGATCGGGGGCTACGAACACTGAAGCTTTCTTT. Protein: CATGSGATNTEAFF.